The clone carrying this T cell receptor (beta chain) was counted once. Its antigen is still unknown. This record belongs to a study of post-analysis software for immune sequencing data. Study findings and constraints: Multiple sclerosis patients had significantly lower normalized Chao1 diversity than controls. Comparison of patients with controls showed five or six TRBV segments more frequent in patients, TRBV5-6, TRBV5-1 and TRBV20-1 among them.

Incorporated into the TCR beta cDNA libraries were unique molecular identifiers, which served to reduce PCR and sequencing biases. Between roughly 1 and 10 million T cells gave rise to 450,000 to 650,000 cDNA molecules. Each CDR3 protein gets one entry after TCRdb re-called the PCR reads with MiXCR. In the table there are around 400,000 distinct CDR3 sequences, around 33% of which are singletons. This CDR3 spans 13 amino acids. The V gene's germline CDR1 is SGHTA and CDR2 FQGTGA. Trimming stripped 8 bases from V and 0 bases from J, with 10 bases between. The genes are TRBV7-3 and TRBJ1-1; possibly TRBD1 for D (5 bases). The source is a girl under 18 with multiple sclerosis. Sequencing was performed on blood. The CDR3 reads CASGLQVNTEAFF. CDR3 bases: TGTGCCAGCGGATTACAGGTGAACACTGAAGCTTTCTTT.